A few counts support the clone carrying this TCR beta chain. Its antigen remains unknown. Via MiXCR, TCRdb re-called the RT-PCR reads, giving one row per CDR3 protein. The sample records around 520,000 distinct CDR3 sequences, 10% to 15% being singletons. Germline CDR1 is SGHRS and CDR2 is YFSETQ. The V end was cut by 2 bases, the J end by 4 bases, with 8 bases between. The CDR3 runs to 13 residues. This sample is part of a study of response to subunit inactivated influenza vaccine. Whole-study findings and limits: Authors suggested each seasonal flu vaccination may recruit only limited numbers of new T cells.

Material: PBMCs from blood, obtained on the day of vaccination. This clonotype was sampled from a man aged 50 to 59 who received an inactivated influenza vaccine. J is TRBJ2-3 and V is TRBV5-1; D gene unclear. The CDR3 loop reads CASSLEIADTQYF. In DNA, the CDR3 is TGCGCCAGCAGCTTAGAGATCGCAGATACGCAGTATTTT.